This T cell receptor beta chain was observed in a study of blood T cell repertoires in COVID-19. Study details: The United States, Italy and Spain provided the acute and convalescent COVID-19 samples. PBMCs, B-cell-depleted T cells, or T cells provided the cDNA or gDNA that made up the material.

Assignment of participants to cohorts was predicated upon participant-reported clinical history. Recovered participants had two consecutive negative NP/OP PCR tests, healthcare professional clearance, or symptom resolution. Assay used: immunoSEQ multiplex PCR; TCRdb lists only in-frame clones, some missing. The table records fewer than 450,000 clones, around 90% of them present only once. This CDR3 has 15 residues. Germline V lookup: CDR1 MNHEY, CDR2 SVGAGI. The V and J ends lost 6 bases and 8 bases, in that order; junction bases with no gene match: 10. Material for sequencing was PBMCs or T cells enriched from blood (not recorded which). The TCR comes from a young woman who had recovered from COVID-19. The rearrangement uses TRBV6-5 and TRBJ2-2; TRBD1 aligns across 9 bases. The CDR3 sequence is CASRPGTGYLGELFF. CDR3 DNA: TGTGCCAGCAGACCCGGGACAGGGTACTTGGGGGAGCTGTTTTTT.